This entry lists 25 T cell receptor beta chains sequenced from one sample in a study of technical replicates of blood from several donors. The method was immunoSEQ multiplex PCR; TCRdb's version includes in-frame clones alone and lacks a portion of them. Here the sample spans some 87,000 clones, 85% to 95% being singletons. Sequenced input: T cells isolated from PBMCs. These receptors originate from a human donor in good health.

The V and J genes are TRBV27 and TRBJ2-7, with D possibly matching TRBD1 (5 bases). The CDR3 covers 14 residues. Germline V gene lookup returns CDR1 MNHEY and CDR2 SMNVEV (reference sequence). Trimming removed 2 bases from V and 3 bases from J, with 11 bases in between. CDR3 protein: CASSLKGTGYEQYF. CDR3 coding DNA: TGTGCCAGCAGTTTAAAAGGTACAGGCTACGAGCAGTACTTC.

The rearrangement uses TRBV9 and TRBJ2-7; possibly TRBD2 for D (5 bases). Per the germline V gene, CDR1 is SGDLS and CDR2 is YYNGEE. The length of the CDR3 is 15 residues. Trimming took 2 bases from V and 6 from J, leaving 18 bases between them. The CDR3 protein is CASSVHQDSEGEQYF. In nucleotides, the CDR3 is TGTGCCAGCAGCGTCCACCAGGACTCAGAGGGCGAGCAGTACTTC. Full variable domain (outside the CDR3, taken from reference TRBV9 and TRBJ2-7): DSGVTQTPKHLITATGQRVTLRCSPRSGDLSVYWYQQSLDQGLQFLIQYYNGEERAKGNILERFSAQQFPDLHSELNLSSLELGDSALYFCASSVHQDSEGEQYFGPGTRLTVT.

The chain uses TRBV25-1 and TRBJ2-7; possibly TRBD1 for D (6 bases). V was trimmed by 5 bases and J by 4 bases, leaving 6 bases between them. In germline, CDR1 is MGHDK, CDR2 SYGVNS. This CDR3 region has 11 residues. CDR3 protein: CASSTGYEQYF. As DNA, the CDR3 is TGTGCCAGCAGTACAGGGTACGAGCAGTACTTC.

The CDR3 sequence: CASSTPEGAAFF. The CDR3 region has the DNA TGTGCCAGCAGTACCCCCGAGGGGGCCGCTTTCTTT. The chain is built from TRBV6-5 and TRBJ1-1, with 7 bases that match TRBD1. CDR3 length: 12 residues. The germline V gene encodes CDR1 MNHEY and CDR2 SVGAGI. Losses at the gene ends were 5 bases for V and 11 bases for J; bases not matched to a gene: 8.

This clone was found a few times. V usage is TRBV7-2 and J usage is TRBJ1-2; D not resolved. The V and J ends lost 1 base and 3 bases respectively, with 3 bases between them. The germline gives CDR1 SGHTA, CDR2 FQGNSA. The CDR3 sequence is 12 residues long. CDR3 residues: CASSLVDYGYTF. The DNA for the CDR3 is TGTGCCAGCAGCTTAGTAGACTATGGCTACACCTTC.

Only one count was recorded for this clone. The chain carries TRBV6-6 and TRBJ1-1; TRBD1 aligns across 9 bases. V was clipped by 4 bases and J by 5 bases; unmatched bases: 5. The germline CDR1 and CDR2 sequences are MNHNY and SVGAGI (reference sequence). The CDR3 runs to 14 residues. As DNA, the CDR3 is TGTGCCAGCAGTTCGGGACAGGGAGGAACTGAAGCTTTCTTT. Translating it yields CASSSGQGGTEAFF.

V usage is TRBV15 and J usage is TRBJ2-1, with 8 bases lining up with TRBD2. Germline lookup yields CDR1 LNHNV and CDR2 YYDKDF (reference sequence). V dropped 6 bases and J dropped 4; count of bases not matched to a gene: 8. The length of the CDR3 is 15 residues. In DNA form, the CDR3 reads TGTGCCACCAGGAGCGGGAGACTTTTGTACAATGAGCAGTTCTTC. This codes for CATRSGRLLYNEQFF.

The chain is built from TRBV6-1 and TRBJ2-7; 9 bases fit TRBD1. Per the germline V gene, CDR1 is MNHNS and CDR2 is SASEGT. The CDR3 length is 16 residues. V was pared by 2 bases and J by 0 bases, with 5 bases of the junction left unmatched. CDR3: CASSETMGQGSYEQYF. CDR3 bases: TGTGCCAGCAGTGAAACTATGGGACAGGGCTCCTACGAGCAGTACTTC.

The gene calls are TRBV5-6 and TRBJ2-1; 14 bases agree with TRBD2. The V and J ends lost 1 base and 0 bases, in that order; junction bases with no gene match: 6. There are 19 residues in the CDR3. Germline-derived CDR1 and CDR2 are SGHDT and YYEEEE. The CDR3 loop reads CASSLWGLAGEGSYNEQFF. CDR3 bases: TGTGCCAGCAGCTTGTGGGGACTAGCGGGAGAGGGCTCCTACAATGAGCAGTTCTTC.

J is TRBJ1-2 and V is TRBV6-1, with TRBD1 identical over 7 bases. The CDR3 spans 13 residues. The ends lost 10 bases at V and 5 bases at J; junction bases unmatched: 10. CDR1 and CDR2 (germline): MNHNS, SASEGT. This CDR3 reads CATRRDREYGYTF. In DNA form, the CDR3 reads TGTGCCACCAGACGAGACAGGGAGTATGGCTACACCTTC.

The chain's CDR3 is CASSGGTSGRNWFSNEQFF. DNA of the CDR3: TGTGCCAGCAGCGGAGGGACTAGCGGGAGGAATTGGTTCAGCAATGAGCAGTTCTTC. The chain is built from TRBV5-4 and TRBJ2-1, with 15 bases that match TRBD2. CDR3 size: 19 residues. Germline V lookup: CDR1 SGHNT, CDR2 YYREEE (reference sequence). J was trimmed by 6 bases and V by 4 bases; bases with no gene match: 14.

This chain connects TRBV28 to TRBJ2-2; D is ambiguous. CDR1 is MDHEN, CDR2 SYDVKM, per germline. The CDR3 covers 15 residues. The V end was cut by 1 base, the J end by 1 base, with 7 bases between. This CDR3 reads CASSLFIQNTGELFF. The CDR3 nucleotides are TGTGCCAGCAGTTTATTCATCCAGAACACCGGGGAGCTGTTTTTT.

J is TRBJ2-5 and V is TRBV11-3; 12 bases are shared with TRBD2. Looked up from germline, CDR1 is SGHNT and CDR2 is YENEEA. With V trimmed by 5 bases and J by 2 bases, 3 bases remained unmatched. The CDR3 is 15 amino acids. In nucleotides, the CDR3 is TGTGCCAGCAGCACCGGACTAGCGGGGCAAGAGACCCAGTACTTC. Translation: CASSTGLAGQETQYF.

A note on this clone: The same CDR3 can be traced to other DNA sequences in this sample. The CDR3 protein is CASSFSETQYF. Written as DNA, the CDR3 is TGTGCCAGCAGCTTCAGTGAGACCCAGTACTTC. The chain uses TRBV7-2 and TRBJ2-5, with D unresolved. The germline V gene encodes CDR1 SGHTA and CDR2 FQGNSA. The V end was cut by 3 bases, the J end by 5 bases, with 4 bases between. The CDR3 runs 11 residues.

This clone was seen once. This rearrangement joins TRBV28 to TRBJ2-2; TRBD2 matches at 7 bases. Trimming at V came to 2 bases and at J to 7 bases, leaving 13 bases not matched to a gene. The CDR3 is 17 residues long. Germline V gene lookup returns CDR1 MDHEN and CDR2 SYDVKM. DNA of the CDR3: TGTGCCAGCAGTTTAACCGGGGGGAACCTAGGAGGCGGGGAGCTGTTTTTT. Its protein product is CASSLTGGNLGGGELFF. Supplemented by reference TRBV28 and TRBJ2-2, the full variable domain reads DVKVTQSSRYLVKRTGEKVFLECVQDMDHENMFWYRQDPGLGLRLIYFSYDVKMKEKGDIPEGYSVSREKKERFSLILESASTNQTSMYLCASSLTGGNLGGGELFFGEGSRLTVL.

The chain joins TRBV7-9 to TRBJ2-1, with D possibly matching TRBD2 (5 bases). This CDR3 region has 15 residues. Per the germline V gene, CDR1 is SEHNR and CDR2 is FQNEAQ (reference sequence). V was clipped by 5 bases and J by 5 bases, with 16 bases between them. CDR3 residues: CASSPQSGSNNEQFF. The CDR3, as DNA: TGTGCCAGCAGCCCTCAATCGGGGTCAAACAATGAGCAGTTCTTC.

This clone was detected once. The V gene is TRBV27, the J gene TRBJ2-7; TRBD2 agrees at 8 bases. Per the germline V gene, CDR1 is MNHEY and CDR2 is SMNVEV (reference sequence). The CDR3 has 15 amino acids. Losses at the gene ends were 5 bases for V and 0 bases for J; bases not matched to a gene: 6. The CDR3 region is CASSPQRGNSYEQYF. In DNA, the CDR3 is TGTGCCAGCAGTCCTCAGCGGGGGAACTCCTACGAGCAGTACTTC.

This chain joins TRBV11-1 and TRBJ1-2, with TRBD1 matching over 7 bases. CDR1 SGHAT and CDR2 FQDESV come from the germline V gene (reference sequence). The CDR3 is 15 amino acids. V lost 0 bases to trimming and J lost 3 bases; unmatched junction nucleotides: 4. CDR3 nucleotide sequence: TGTGCCAGCAGCTTAGCACCCGGGACAGACTATGGCTACACCTTC. Its translation: CASSLAPGTDYGYTF.

This chain uses TRBV27 with TRBJ2-5; the D gene is possibly TRBD2 (6 bases). Germline assignment: CDR1 MNHEY and CDR2 SMNVEV (reference sequence). Trimming took off 1 base at V and 5 bases at J, with 11 bases between the two ends. The CDR3 spans 14 residues. CDR3 nucleotides: TGTGCCAGCAGTTTATGGAGGGGCGGCGAGACCCAGTACTTC. Residues: CASSLWRGGETQYF.

This chain connects TRBV13 to TRBJ2-2, with D possibly TRBD2 on 5 matching bases. Trimming removed 2 bases at V and 6 bases at J, with 10 bases between. Germline V gene data show CDR1 as PRHDT and CDR2 as FYEKMQ (reference sequence). The CDR3 extends over 14 amino acids. Written as DNA, the CDR3 is TGTGCCAGCAGCTTACGAACTAGAGCCGGGGAGCTGTTTTTT. Protein product: CASSLRTRAGELFF. Full variable domain (outside the CDR3, taken from reference TRBV13 and TRBJ2-2): AAGVIQSPRHLIKEKRETATLKCYPIPRHDTVYWYQQGPGQDPQFLISFYEKMQSDKGSIPDRFSAQQFSDYHSELNMSSLELGDSALYFCASSLRTRAGELFFGEGSRLTVL.

The chain links TRBV19 to TRBJ1-4; no definite D call. V was trimmed by 2 bases and J by 8 bases, leaving 9 bases between them. Germline V CDR1 and CDR2: LNHDA, SQIVND (reference sequence). The CDR3 sequence is 13 residues long. The CDR3 coding sequence is TGTGCCAGTAGTATATGGCCAAAGGAAAAACTGTTTTTT. Its translation is CASSIWPKEKLFF.

The V call is TRBV28, the J call TRBJ1-3, with TRBD1 matching 7 bases. Per germline, CDR1 MDHEN and CDR2 SYDVKM. J lost 0 bases, V lost 5 bases, and 10 bases had no gene match. CDR3 length: 17 amino acids. As DNA, the CDR3 is TGTGCCAGCAGTCCTAGTGTCTCAGGGGGCTCTGGAAACACCATATATTTT. Its protein product is CASSPSVSGGSGNTIYF.

This rearrangement joins TRBV7-9 to TRBJ2-1, with D unresolved. CDR1 and CDR2 from the germline V gene are SEHNR and FQNEAQ (reference sequence). The ends were cut back, 1 base at V and 13 bases at J, with 8 bases in the middle. CDR3 size: 11 residues. As DNA, the CDR3 is TGTGCCAGCAGCTTAGAATATATTCAGTTCTTC. Protein: CASSLEYIQFF.

J is TRBJ2-7 and V is TRBV11-3, with D possibly matching TRBD1 (5 bases). V lost 3 bases and J 3 bases, leaving 15 bases between the germline ends. Germline V gene sequence: CDR1 SGHNT, CDR2 YENEEA. The CDR3 is 15 amino acids. CDR3 bases: TGTGCCAGCAGCTTGGTGTCCACAGGTCGCTACGAGCAGTACTTC. Protein sequence: CASSLVSTGRYEQYF.

V is TRBV5-1 and J is TRBJ2-7; 15 bases are shared with TRBD2. The CDR3 sequence is 18 residues long. Germline V gene lookup returns CDR1 SGHRS and CDR2 YFSETQ. The J segment lost 6 bases and the V segment lost 1 base, leaving 11 bases of the junction unmatched. The CDR3: CASSLWGLAGGQGGEQYF. The DNA for the CDR3 is TGCGCCAGCAGCTTGTGGGGACTAGCGGGAGGCCAGGGCGGCGAGCAGTACTTC.